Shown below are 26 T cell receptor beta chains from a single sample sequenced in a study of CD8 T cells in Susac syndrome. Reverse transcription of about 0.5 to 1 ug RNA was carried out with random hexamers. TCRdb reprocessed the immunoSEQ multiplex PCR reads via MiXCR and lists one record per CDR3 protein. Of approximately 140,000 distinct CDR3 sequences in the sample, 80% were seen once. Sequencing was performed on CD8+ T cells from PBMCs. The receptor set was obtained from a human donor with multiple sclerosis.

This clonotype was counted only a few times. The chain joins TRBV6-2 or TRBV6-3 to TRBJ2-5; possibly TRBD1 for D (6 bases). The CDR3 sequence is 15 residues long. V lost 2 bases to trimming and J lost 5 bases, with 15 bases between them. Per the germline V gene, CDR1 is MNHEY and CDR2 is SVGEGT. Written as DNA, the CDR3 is TGTGCCAGCAGTTACGACGACAGGTACCGCGAGACCCAGTACTTC. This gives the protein CASSYDDRYRETQYF.

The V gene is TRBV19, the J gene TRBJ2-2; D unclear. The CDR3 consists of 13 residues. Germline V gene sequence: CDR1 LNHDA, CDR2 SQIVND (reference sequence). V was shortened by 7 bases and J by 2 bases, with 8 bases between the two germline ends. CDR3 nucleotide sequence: TGTGCCAGTAACCTCGCAAACACCGGGGAGCTGTTTTTT. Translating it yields CASNLANTGELFF.

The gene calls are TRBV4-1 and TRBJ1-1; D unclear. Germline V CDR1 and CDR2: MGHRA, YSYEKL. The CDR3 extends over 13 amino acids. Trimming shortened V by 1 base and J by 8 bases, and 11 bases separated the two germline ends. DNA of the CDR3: TGCGCCAGCAGCCAAGGAGATATAAAAGAAGCTTTCTTT. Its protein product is CASSQGDIKEAFF.

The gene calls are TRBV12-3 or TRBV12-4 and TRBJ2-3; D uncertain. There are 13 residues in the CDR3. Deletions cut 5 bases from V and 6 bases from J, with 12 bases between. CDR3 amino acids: CASSRAVEDTQYF. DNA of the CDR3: TGTGCCAGCAGTAGGGCCGTGGAGGATACGCAGTATTTT.

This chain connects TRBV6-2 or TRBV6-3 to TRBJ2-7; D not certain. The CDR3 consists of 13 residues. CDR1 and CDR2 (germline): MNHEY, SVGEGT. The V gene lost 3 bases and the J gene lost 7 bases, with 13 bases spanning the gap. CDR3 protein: CASSYRIAMEQYV. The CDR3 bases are TGTGCCAGCAGTTATAGGATCGCGATGGAGCAGTACGTC.

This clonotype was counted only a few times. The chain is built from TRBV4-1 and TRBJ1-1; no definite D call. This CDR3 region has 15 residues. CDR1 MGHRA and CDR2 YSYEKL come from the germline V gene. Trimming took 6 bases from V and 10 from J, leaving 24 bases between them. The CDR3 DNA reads TGCGCCAGCAGGTCCCGACTAGGACGTTCATTTGGAGCTTTCTTT. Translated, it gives CASRSRLGRSFGAFF.

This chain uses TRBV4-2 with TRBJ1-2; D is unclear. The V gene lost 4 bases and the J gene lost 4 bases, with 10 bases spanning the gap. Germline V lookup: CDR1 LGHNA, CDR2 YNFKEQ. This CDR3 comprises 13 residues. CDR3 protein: CASSREGSYGYTF. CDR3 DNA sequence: TGTGCCAGCAGCCGAGAAGGTAGCTATGGCTACACCTTC.

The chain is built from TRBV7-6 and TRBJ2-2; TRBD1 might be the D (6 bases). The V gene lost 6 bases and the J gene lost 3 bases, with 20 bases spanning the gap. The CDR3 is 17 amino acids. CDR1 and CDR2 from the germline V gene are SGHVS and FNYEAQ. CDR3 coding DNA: TGTGCCAGCAGAACCCCTGAGGGCAGGGGAGACACCGGGGAGCTGTTTTTT. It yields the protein CASRTPEGRGDTGELFF. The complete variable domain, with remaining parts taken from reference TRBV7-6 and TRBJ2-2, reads GAGVSQSPRYKVTKRGQDVALRCDPISGHVSLYWYRQALGQGPEFLTYFNYEAQQDKSGLPNDRFSAERPEGSISTLTIQRTEQRDSAMYRCASRTPEGRGDTGELFFGEGSRLTVL.

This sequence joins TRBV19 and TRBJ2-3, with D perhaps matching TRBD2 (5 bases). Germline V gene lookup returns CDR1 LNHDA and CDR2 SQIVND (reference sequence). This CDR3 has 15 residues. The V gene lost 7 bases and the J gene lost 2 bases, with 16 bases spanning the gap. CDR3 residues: CASTQRVYLTDTQYF. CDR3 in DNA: TGTGCCAGTACCCAGAGGGTTTACCTCACAGATACGCAGTATTTT.

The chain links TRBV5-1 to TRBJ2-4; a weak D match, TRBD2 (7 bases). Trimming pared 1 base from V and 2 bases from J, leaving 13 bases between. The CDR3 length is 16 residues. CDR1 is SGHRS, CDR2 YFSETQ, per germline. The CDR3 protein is CASSLSAGAPKNIQYF. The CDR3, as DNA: TGCGCCAGCAGCTTGTCTGCGGGGGCTCCCAAAAACATTCAGTACTTC.

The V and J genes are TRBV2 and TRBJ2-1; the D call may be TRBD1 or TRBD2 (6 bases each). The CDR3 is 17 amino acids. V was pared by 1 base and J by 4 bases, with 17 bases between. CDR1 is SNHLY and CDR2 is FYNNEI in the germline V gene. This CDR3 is CASSEDWGASPYNEQFF. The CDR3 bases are TGTGCCAGCAGTGAAGATTGGGGGGCGAGCCCATACAATGAGCAGTTCTTC.

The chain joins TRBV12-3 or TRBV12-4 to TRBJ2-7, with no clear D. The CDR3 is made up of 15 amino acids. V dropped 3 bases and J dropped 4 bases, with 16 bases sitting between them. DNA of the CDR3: TGTGCCAGCAGTTTCGCTACCCCGATCATTTACGAGCAGTACTTC. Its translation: CASSFATPIIYEQYF.

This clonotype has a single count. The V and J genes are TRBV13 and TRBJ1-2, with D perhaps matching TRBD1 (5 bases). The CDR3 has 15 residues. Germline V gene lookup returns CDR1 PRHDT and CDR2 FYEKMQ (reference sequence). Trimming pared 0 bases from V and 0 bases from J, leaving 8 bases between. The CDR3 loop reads CASSLGLQANYGYTF. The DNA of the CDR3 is TGTGCCAGCAGCTTAGGCCTACAGGCTAACTATGGCTACACCTTC.

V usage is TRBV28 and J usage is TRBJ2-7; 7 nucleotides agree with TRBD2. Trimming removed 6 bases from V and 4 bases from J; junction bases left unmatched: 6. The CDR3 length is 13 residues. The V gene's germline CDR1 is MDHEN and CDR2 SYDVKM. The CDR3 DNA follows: TGTGCCAGCAGGACCTTTAGCGGGTACGAGCAGTACTTC. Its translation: CASRTFSGYEQYF. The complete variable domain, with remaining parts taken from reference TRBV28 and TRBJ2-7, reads DVKVTQSSRYLVKRTGEKVFLECVQDMDHENMFWYRQDPGLGLRLIYFSYDVKMKEKGDIPEGYSVSREKKERFSLILESASTNQTSMYLCASRTFSGYEQYFGPGTRLTVT.

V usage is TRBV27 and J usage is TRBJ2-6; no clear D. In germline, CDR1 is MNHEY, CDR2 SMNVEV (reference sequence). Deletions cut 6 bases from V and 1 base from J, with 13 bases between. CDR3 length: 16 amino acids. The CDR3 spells CASSMLGTSGANVLTF. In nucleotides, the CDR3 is TGTGCCAGCAGCATGCTAGGCACATCTGGGGCCAACGTCCTGACTTTC.

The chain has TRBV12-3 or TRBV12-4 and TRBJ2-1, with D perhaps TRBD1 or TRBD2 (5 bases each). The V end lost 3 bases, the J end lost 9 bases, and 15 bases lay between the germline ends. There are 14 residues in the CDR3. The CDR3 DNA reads TGTGCCAGCAGTTTTGGGACCGGTGGCGGTGAGCAGTTCTTC. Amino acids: CASSFGTGGGEQFF.

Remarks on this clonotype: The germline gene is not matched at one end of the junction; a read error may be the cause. This CDR3 reads CASSLNRDTATQYF. CDR3 DNA: TGTGCCAGCAGTTTAAACAGGGACACAGCTACGCAGTATTTT. This chain uses TRBV12-3 or TRBV12-4 with TRBJ2-3; a possible D gene is TRBD1 (6 bases). CDR3 size: 14 residues.

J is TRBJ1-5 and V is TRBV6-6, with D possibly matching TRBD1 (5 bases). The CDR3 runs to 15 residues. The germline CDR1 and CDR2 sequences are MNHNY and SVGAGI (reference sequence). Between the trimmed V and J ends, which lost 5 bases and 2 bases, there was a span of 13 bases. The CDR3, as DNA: TGTGCCAGCAGTCTACCTCAGGGAGGCAATCAGCCCCAGCATTTT. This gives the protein CASSLPQGGNQPQHF.

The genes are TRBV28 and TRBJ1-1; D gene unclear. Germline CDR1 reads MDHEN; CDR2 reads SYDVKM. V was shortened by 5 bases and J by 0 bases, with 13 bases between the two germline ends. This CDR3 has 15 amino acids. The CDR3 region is CASSPVGLMNTEAFF. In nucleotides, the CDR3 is TGTGCCAGCAGTCCAGTGGGTTTGATGAACACTGAAGCTTTCTTT.

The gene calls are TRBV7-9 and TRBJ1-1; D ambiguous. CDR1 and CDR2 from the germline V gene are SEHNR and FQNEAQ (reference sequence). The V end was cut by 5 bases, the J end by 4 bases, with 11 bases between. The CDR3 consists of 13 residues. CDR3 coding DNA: TGTGCCAGCAGCCCTGGCTCGTTCACTGAAGCTTTCTTT. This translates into CASSPGSFTEAFF. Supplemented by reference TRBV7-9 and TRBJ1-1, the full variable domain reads DTGVSQNPRHKITKRGQNVTFRCDPISEHNRLYWYRQTLGQGPEFLTYFQNEAQLEKSRLLSDRFSAERPKGSFSTLEIQRTEQGDSAMYLCASSPGSFTEAFFGQGTRLTVV.

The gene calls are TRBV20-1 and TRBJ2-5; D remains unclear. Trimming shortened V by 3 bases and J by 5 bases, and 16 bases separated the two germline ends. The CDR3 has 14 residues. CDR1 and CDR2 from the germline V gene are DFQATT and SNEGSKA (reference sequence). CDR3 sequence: CSARPRKGEETQYF. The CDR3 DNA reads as TGCAGTGCTAGGCCGCGTAAAGGAGAGGAGACCCAGTACTTC.

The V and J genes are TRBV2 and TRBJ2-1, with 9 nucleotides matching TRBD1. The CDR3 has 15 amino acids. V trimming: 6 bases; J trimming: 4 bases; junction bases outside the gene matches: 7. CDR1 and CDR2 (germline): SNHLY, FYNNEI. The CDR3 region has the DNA TGTGCCAGCAGCCCCCGGGACAGGGAATACAATGAGCAGTTCTTC. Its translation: CASSPRDREYNEQFF.

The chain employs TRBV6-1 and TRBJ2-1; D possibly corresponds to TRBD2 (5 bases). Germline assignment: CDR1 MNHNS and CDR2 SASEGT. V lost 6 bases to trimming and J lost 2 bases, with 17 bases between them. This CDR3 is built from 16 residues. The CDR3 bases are TGTGCCAGCAGCAGGACCAAGCGGATAGCCTACAATGAGCAGTTCTTC. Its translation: CASSRTKRIAYNEQFF.

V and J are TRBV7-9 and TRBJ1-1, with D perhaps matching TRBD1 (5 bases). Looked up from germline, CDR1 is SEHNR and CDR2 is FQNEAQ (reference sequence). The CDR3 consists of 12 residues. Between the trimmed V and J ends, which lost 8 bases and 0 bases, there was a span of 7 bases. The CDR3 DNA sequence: TGTGCCAGCTGGGGGGTGAACACTGAAGCTTTCTTT. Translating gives CASWGVNTEAFF.

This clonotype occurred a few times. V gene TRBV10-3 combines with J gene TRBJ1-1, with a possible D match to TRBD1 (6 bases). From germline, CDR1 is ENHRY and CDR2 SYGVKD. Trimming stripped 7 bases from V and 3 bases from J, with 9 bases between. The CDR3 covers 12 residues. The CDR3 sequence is CAITPGDTEAFF. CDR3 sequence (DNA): TGTGCCATCACACCAGGGGACACTGAAGCTTTCTTT.

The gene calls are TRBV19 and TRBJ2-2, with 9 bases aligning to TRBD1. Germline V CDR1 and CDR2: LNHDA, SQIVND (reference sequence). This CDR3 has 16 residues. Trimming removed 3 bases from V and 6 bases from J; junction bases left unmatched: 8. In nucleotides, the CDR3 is TGTGCCAGTAGTATTGAGGGGACAGGGTTTCCCGGGGAGCTGTTTTTT. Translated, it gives CASSIEGTGFPGELFF.